Included here is one T cell receptor beta chain sequence, with context. Its antigen is not identified. Produced via immunoSEQ multiplex PCR; TCRdb's table is partial and in-frame only. The sample carries around 56,000 clones, about 82% recorded once. This sample is part of a study of PD-L1 blockade in urothelial cancer. Study-level background: Patients' atezolizumab regimen, 1,200 mg intravenously every 3 weeks, began at some point between 2014 and 2015. General study results and limits: Having blood TCR clonality under the median before treatment predicted better survival.

CDR1 and CDR2 from the germline V gene are GTSNPN and SVGIG (reference sequence). There are 14 residues in the CDR3. V dropped 3 bases and J dropped 9 bases, with 18 bases sitting between them. This TCR derives from a man aged 45 to 65 with urothelial cancer. The chain joins TRBV30 to TRBJ1-5; D not resolved. The input for sequencing was PBMCs, taken around atezolizumab (anti-PD-L1) treatment. The CDR3 DNA sequence: TGTGCCTGGAGCCCTCTCGACTCGTTACGGCCCCAGCATTTT. Translating gives CAWSPLDSLRPQHF. The full variable domain, rest sourced from reference TRBV30 and TRBJ1-5, is SQTIHQWPATLVQPVGSPLSLECTVEGTSNPNLYWYRQAAGRGLQLLFYSVGIGQISSEVPQNLSASRPQDRQFILSSKKLLLSDSGFYLCAWSPLDSLRPQHFGDGTRLSIL.